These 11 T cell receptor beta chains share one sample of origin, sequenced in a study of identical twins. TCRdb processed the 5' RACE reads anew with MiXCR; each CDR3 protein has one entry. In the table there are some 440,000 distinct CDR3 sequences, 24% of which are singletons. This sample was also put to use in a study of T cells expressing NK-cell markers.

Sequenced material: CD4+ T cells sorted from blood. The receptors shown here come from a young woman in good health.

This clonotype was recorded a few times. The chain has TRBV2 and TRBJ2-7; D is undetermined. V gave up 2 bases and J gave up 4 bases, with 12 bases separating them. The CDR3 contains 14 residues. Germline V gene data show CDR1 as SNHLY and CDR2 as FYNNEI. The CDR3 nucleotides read TGTGCCAGCAGTGAAACTAAGCACGCGTACGAGCAGTACTTC. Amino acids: CASSETKHAYEQYF.

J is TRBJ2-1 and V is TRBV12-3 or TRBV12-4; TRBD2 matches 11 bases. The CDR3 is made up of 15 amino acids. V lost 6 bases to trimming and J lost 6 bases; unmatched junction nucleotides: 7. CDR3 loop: CASRPGLAETNEQFF. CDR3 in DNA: TGTGCCAGCAGGCCGGGACTAGCGGAGACCAATGAGCAGTTCTTC.

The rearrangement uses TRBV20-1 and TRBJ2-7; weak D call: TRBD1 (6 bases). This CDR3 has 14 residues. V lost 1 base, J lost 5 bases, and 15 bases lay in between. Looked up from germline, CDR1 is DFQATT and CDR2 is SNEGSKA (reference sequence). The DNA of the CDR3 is TGCAGTGCTAGAGCCAGGGGAAACTTCGACGAGCAGTACTTC. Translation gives CSARARGNFDEQYF.

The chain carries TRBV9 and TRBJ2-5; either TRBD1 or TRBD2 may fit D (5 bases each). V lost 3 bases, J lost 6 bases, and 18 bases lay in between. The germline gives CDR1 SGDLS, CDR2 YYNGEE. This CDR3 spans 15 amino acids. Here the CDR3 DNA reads TGTGCCAGCAGCGCGGGACCCTTACTCGAACAGACCCAGTACTTC. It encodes CASSAGPLLEQTQYF.

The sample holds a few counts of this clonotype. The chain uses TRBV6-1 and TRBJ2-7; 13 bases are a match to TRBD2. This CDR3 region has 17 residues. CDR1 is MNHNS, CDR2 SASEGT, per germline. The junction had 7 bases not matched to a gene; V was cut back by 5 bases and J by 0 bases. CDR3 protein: CASSRGLAGSVSYEQYF. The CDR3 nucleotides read TGTGCCAGCAGTAGGGGACTAGCGGGGTCCGTCTCCTACGAGCAGTACTTC.

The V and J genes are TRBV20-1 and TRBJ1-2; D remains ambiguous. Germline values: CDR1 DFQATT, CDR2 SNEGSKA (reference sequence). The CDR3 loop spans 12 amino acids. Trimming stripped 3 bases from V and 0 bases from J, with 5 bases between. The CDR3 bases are TGCAGTGCTAGTGCGGCTAACTATGGCTACACCTTC. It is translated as CSASAANYGYTF.

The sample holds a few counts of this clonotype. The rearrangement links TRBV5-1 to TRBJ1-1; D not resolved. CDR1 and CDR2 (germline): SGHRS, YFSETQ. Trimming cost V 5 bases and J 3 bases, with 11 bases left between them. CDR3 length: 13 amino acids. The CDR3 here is CASSRQRDTEAFF. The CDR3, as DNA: TGCGCCAGCAGTAGGCAGCGGGACACTGAAGCTTTCTTT. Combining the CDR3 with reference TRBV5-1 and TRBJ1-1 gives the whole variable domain KAGVTQTPRYLIKTRGQQVTLSCSPISGHRSVSWYQQTPGQGLQFLFEYFSETQRNKGNFPGRFSGRQFSNSRSEMNVSTLELGDSALYLCASSRQRDTEAFFGQGTRLTVV.

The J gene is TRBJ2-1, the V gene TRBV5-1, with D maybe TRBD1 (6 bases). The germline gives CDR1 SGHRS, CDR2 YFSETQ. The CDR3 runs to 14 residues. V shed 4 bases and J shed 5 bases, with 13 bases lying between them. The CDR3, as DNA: TGCGCCAGCAGCCACCGGACAGTAAACAATGAGCAGTTCTTC. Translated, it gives CASSHRTVNNEQFF.

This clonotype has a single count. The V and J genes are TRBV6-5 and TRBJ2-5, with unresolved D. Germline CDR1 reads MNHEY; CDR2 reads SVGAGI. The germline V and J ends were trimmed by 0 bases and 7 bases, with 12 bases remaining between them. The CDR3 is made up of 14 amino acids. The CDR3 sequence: CASSYSSRTGTQYF. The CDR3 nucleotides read TGTGCCAGCAGTTACTCCTCTAGGACCGGGACCCAGTACTTC.

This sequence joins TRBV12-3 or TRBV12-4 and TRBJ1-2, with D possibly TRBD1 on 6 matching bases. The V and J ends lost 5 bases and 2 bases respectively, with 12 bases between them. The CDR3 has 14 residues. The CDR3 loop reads CASSARGLNYGYTF. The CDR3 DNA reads TGTGCCAGCAGTGCCAGGGGCCTGAACTATGGCTACACCTTC.

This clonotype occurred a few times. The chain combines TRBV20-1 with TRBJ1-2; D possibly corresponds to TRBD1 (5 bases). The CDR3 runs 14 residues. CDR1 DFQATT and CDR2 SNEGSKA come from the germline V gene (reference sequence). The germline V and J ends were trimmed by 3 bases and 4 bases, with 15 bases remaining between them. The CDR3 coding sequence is TGCAGTGCTAGTGTGGGCGGGGACTCCTATGGCTACACCTTC. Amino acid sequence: CSASVGGDSYGYTF.